This T cell receptor (beta chain) appears in the sequencing data of a study of blood T cell repertoires in COVID-19. About the study: Acute-phase and convalescent COVID-19 samples originated in the United States, Italy and Spain. In each case, the material was cDNA or gDNA derived from T cells, B-cell-depleted T cells, or PBMCs.

Methods used by the authors: Nucleated cell number was recorded as an estimate derived from reference gene primer amplification. Some clones are missing from TCRdb's copy, which holds only in-frame ones; the method was immunoSEQ multiplex PCR. The DNA was the basis for D and trimming; V, J and clone size are from that table. The data contain some 220,000 clones, around four fifths of them singletons. V was clipped by 5 bases and J by 6 bases, with 11 bases between them. CDR1 and CDR2 from the germline V gene are SGHTA and FQGTGA. The length of the CDR3 is 14 residues. This clone came up once. The rearrangement joins TRBV7-3 to TRBJ1-6; D is perhaps TRBD1 (5 bases). The clonotype originates from a woman aged 60-75 years who had recovered from COVID-19. Sequencing was performed on peripheral blood. The CDR3 nucleotides read TGTGCCAGCAGCGAAGACAGCCTTAATTCACCCCTCCACTTT. It codes for CASSEDSLNSPLHF.